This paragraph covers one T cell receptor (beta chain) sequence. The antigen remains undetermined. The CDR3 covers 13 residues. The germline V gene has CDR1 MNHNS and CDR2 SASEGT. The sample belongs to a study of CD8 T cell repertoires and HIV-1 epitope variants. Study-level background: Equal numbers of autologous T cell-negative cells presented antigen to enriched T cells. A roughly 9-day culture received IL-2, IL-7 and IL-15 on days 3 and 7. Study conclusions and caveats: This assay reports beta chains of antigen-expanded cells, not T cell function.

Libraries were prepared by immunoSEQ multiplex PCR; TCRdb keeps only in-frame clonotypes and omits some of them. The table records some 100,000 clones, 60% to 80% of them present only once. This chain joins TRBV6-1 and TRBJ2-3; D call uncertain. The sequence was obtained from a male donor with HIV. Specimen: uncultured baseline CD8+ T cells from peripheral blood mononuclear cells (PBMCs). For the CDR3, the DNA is TGTGCTGCCCGGAGTCGGGGCACAGATACGCAGTATTTT. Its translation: CAARSRGTDTQYF.